Listed below are T cell receptor beta chains from one sample, sequenced in a study of cytotoxic CD8 clonotypes in ibrutinib-treated CLL. The table came from immunoSEQ multiplex PCR; TCRdb's copy has only in-frame clones and leaves some out. The sample has approximately 350,000 clones, roughly 67% seen once. The material was PBMCs, obtained after 36 months of ibrutinib treatment. These receptors were obtained from a human donor with chronic lymphocytic leukemia. Both conserved end residues are part of each CDR3. Clone size is shown for a subset of rows, as once, few, many or a class of expanded clone.

v_gene | abundance | CDR3aa
TRBV13 | NA | CASRYRDRGPDNEQFF
TRBV5-4 | NA | CASRRDRDVRYEQYF
TRBV6-6 | NA | CASWGRNQPQHF
TRBV5-1 | once | CASSLGDREAFF
TRBV11-2 | NA | CASSPRVTEKLFF
TRBV25-1 | NA | CASSDGYGGARTEAFF
TRBV11-2 | NA | CASSLPSGLAGAYEQYF
TRBV7-3 | NA | CASSLGGTFNYGYTF
TRBV11-2 | NA | CASSLGISTDTQYF
TRBV7-9 | NA | CASTPGRGGYTF
TRBV19 | NA | CASSIGANGYTF
TRBV18 | NA | CASSPDLGPEQFF
TRBV9 | NA | CASSVVGTSYEQYF
TRBV18 | NA | CASSPAQGVMASEQYF
TRBV10-2 | NA | CASSGLFEQYF
TRBV10-3 | NA | CAINWGGDSPLHF
TRBV29-1 | NA | CSVQGGDTQYF
TRBV7-9 | once | CASSLDRSFSGANVLTF
TRBV15 | few | CATSRDSGANQPQHF
TRBV27 | NA | CASSPILAGVVYTQYF
TRBV28 | NA | CASSPNRVESNYGYTF
TRBV5-1 | NA | CASSFGQVSDTQYF
TRBV5-7 | NA | CASSFGRVSNQPQHF
TRBV19 | NA | CASSLRLSYEQYF
TRBV19 | NA | CASSIGFGLSRYEQYF
TRBV13 | NA | CASSLTSSGGGFGINTQYF
TRBV9 | NA | CASSARVSGTEAFF
TRBV18 | NA | CASSLYRDRGNSNQPQHF
TRBV13 | NA | CASSYSGVWETQYF
TRBV9 | NA | CASSIQGGVSTDTQYF
TRBV2 | NA | CAGASGANVLTF
TRBV6-1 | few | CASSDSGPAYEQYF
TRBV7-6 | NA | CASSLFSKRSGETQYF
TRBV27 | NA | CASSLAEPYSNQPQHF
TRBV7-3 | few | CASSFVGGPSAQETQYF
TRBV27 | once | CASSPLWVRTDTQYF
TRBV7-3 | NA | CASSLEASTDTQYF
TRBV2 | NA | CASSDWDTVIAKNIQYF
TRBV10-1 | few | CASSRMPDTEAFF
TRBV7-8 | NA | CASSLNTGMNTEAFF
TRBV7-6 | once | CASSRQAGQNEQFF
TRBV19 | NA | CASKKGLAAYNEQFF
TRBV9 | NA | CASSVVAGAPTDTQYF
TRBV9 | NA | CATPGLGYEQYF
TRBV9 | once | CASTLADNNEQFF
TRBV29-1 | NA | CSVEDYQETQYF
TRBV7-2 | few | CASSLVLENTEAFF
TRBV9 | NA | CASSVVGTQETQYF
TRBV18 | NA | CASSPVQGSNTEAFF
TRBV5-1 | NA | CASSSTHLDRVGYTF
TRBV7-6 | NA | CASSSMIGDYGYTF
TRBV2 | NA | CASSQDRGVLSGANVLTF
TRBV9 | NA | CASSALTGGTEAFF
TRBV10-2 | NA | CASETGHSNQPQHF
TRBV18 | few | CASSLAGGGSGNTIYF